This T cell receptor (beta chain) was found in a study of blood T cell repertoires in COVID-19. Looking at the study overall: Spain, Italy and the United States supplied samples that represented acute and convalescent COVID-19.

Assay: immunoSEQ multiplex PCR; the TCRdb copy retains only in-frame clones and omits some. The sample has 95,000 to 110,000 clones; about 86% are singletons. This clone is a singleton in its sample. The sample comprised peripheral blood. The receptor was derived from an elderly woman with active or convalescent COVID-19.

CDR3 region: CASSIKISPLNQAFF. The CDR3, as DNA: TGTGCCAGCAGCATCAAGATCAGTCCGCTGAACCAAGCTTTCTTT. The chain couples TRBV11-2 to TRBJ1-1; D call uncertain. The CDR3 is 15 residues long. V lost 5 bases and J lost 9, with 22 bases in between. Germline loops: CDR1 SGHAT, CDR2 FQNNGV. The whole variable domain, remainder taken from reference TRBV11-2 and TRBJ1-1, is EAGVAQSPRYKIIEKRQSVAFWCNPISGHATLYWYQQILGQGPKLLIQFQNNGVVDDSQLPKDRFSAERLKGVDSTLKIQPAKLEDSAVYLCASSIKISPLNQAFFGQGTRLTVV.